Given below is one T cell receptor (beta chain) in context. Antigen unknown. TCRdb's table, derived via immunoSEQ multiplex PCR, lists solely in-frame clones and lacks some. Here the sample spans 55,000 to 65,000 clones, under 95% being singletons. The source of the sample is a study of cytomegalovirus exposure and HLA in healthy donors. Whole-study findings and limits: In vitro data verified a few CMV-associated chains as specific for CMV antigens. For most TCR sequences rarity was the rule, although some public TCRs occurred in many donors. The study put 150 to 200 TCR beta chains on its list as cytomegalovirus-associated.

This CDR3 has 16 amino acids. In germline, CDR1 is LGHNA, CDR2 YSLEER. The V and J ends lost 0 bases and 5 bases, in that order; junction bases with no gene match: 10. The clonotype was recovered from a man aged 18 to 30 in good health and CMV-seronegative. The V gene is TRBV4-3, the J gene TRBJ2-7; 7 bases are a match to TRBD2. The sequenced material came from PBMCs. CDR3 bases: TGCGCCAGCAGCCAAGACCATACGCGGGAGACGAACGAGCAGTACTTC. Protein sequence: CASSQDHTRETNEQYF.